This record concerns one TCR beta chain sequence. No antigen is known for it. This entry is derived from a study of T cells in Graves' hyperthyroidism and ophthalmopathy. Study results and limitations: Most clonotypes expanded in the thyroid (above 0.001) were also present in blood.

There were TCR beta CDR3 regions amplified from RNA transcripts. The TCR CDR3 was amplified in a first-round RT-PCR using the HTBI primer set. TCRdb reprocessed the multiplex PCR reads via MiXCR and lists one record per CDR3 protein. There are more than 500,000 distinct CDR3 sequences in the sample; about 16% occur only once, and 25% to 30% lies in the top ten. Germline trimming cut 5 bases from V and 11 bases from J; bases unmatched to any gene: 8. The CDR3 has 13 amino acids. The germline V gene has CDR1 SGHRS and CDR2 YFSETQ. The chain is built from TRBV5-1 and TRBJ2-3, with 10 bases identical to TRBD2. The sample comprised blood. The TCR was taken from a woman aged 25 to 39 with Graves' ophthalmopathy. CDR3 nucleotides: TGCGCCAGCAGTTTCCTAGCGGGAGAGGAGCAGTATTTT. It translates to CASSFLAGEEQYF.